This T cell receptor beta chain was captured in a study of OX40 agonist ivuxolimab in advanced cancers. Turning to the study itself: Three patients showed partial responses: one hepatocellular carcinoma and two cutaneous melanoma cases.

Germline CDR1 is MDHEN and CDR2 is SYDVKM. This CDR3 contains 15 residues. V shed 1 base, J shed 3 bases, and the junction held 3 bases outside the gene matches. Repertoires were generated with immunoSEQ multiplex PCR, while TCRdb's copy carries only in-frame clones and drops some. Altogether around 80,000 clones are present, about 85% being singletons, with the ten largest covering around 3.2%. About this clone: The antigen is unknown.

The study, taken as a whole, reports: More expanded clones were seen, on average, in CD8+ T cells than in CD4+.

The sequence came from an adult with an advanced solid tumor such as melanoma, head and neck, liver or kidney cancer. The chain links TRBV28 to TRBJ2-7; 10 bases are shared with TRBD1. The sequenced sample was CD4+ or CD8+ T cells sorted from blood, obtained in a trial of the OX40 agonist ivuxolimab. CDR3 protein: CASSLSTGGIYEQYF. The DNA of the CDR3 is TGTGCCAGCAGTTTATCGACAGGGGGCATCTACGAGCAGTACTTC.